The next 8 T cell receptor beta chains were all read from a single sample in a study of cytomegalovirus exposure and HLA in healthy donors. PCR employed 60 Vbeta and 13 Jbeta primers. Clones were read by immunoSEQ multiplex PCR, and TCRdb kept only the in-frame ones, dropping some. The sample lists about 200,000 clones, roughly 84% occurring once. Sequences were obtained from PBMCs. These TCRs come from a middle-aged man in good health and CMV-seronegative.

This chain uses TRBV30 with TRBJ2-7, with 8 positions matching TRBD1. This CDR3 contains 13 residues. Trimming cost V 4 bases and J 11 bases; bases outside gene matches: 13. Looked up from germline, CDR1 is GTSNPN and CDR2 is SVGIG (reference sequence). The CDR3 loop is CAWTIQGVIRKYF. As DNA, the CDR3 is TGTGCCTGGACCATACAGGGGGTAATAAGAAAGTACTTC.

The rearrangement uses TRBV7-3 and TRBJ2-3, with 8 bases fitting TRBD2. Germline assignment: CDR1 SGHTA and CDR2 FQGTGA. V lost 6 bases and J lost 2; bases outside the gene matches: 16. CDR3 length equals 18 residues. The CDR3 coding sequence is TGTGCCAGCAGTTCCCCCCCGGGCGGGAGGCCCTCCACAGATACGCAGTATTTT. It specifies CASSSPPGGRPSTDTQYF.

The rearrangement uses TRBV27 and TRBJ2-1; tentatively, D is TRBD2 (5 bases). CDR1 is MNHEY and CDR2 is SMNVEV in the germline V gene (reference sequence). V dropped 5 bases and J dropped 3 bases, with 17 bases sitting between them. This CDR3 contains 16 residues. The CDR3 spells CASSLRVSGGYNEQFF. CDR3 sequence (DNA): TGTGCCAGCAGTCTCCGGGTGAGCGGAGGCTACAATGAGCAGTTCTTC.

V is TRBV15 and J is TRBJ2-1; TRBD2 matches 7 bases. Trimming cost V 3 bases and J 5 bases; bases outside gene matches: 10. Germline V gives CDR1 LNHNV, CDR2 YYDKDF (reference sequence). CDR3 length equals 16 residues. The CDR3 spells CATSRGLGLENNEQFF. In DNA, the CDR3 is TGTGCCACCAGCAGGGGGCTCGGACTAGAGAACAATGAGCAGTTCTTC.

This chain uses TRBV7-9 with TRBJ1-2, with no clear D. The CDR3 runs 13 residues. The germline V gene has CDR1 SEHNR and CDR2 FQNEAQ (reference sequence). Deletions cut 4 bases from V and 0 bases from J, with 6 bases between. The CDR3 DNA follows: TGTGCCAGCAGCTATTTAACTAACTATGGCTACACCTTC. Its protein product is CASSYLTNYGYTF.

This clone has only a few counts. The chain uses TRBV9 and TRBJ1-1, with TRBD1 matching 10 bases. CDR3 length: 18 residues. Per germline, CDR1 SGDLS and CDR2 YYNGEE. With V trimmed by 3 bases and J by 5 bases, 16 bases remained unmatched. CDR3: CASSASGTGDSRRTEAFF. The DNA of the CDR3 is TGTGCCAGCAGCGCGTCCGGGACAGGGGACTCCCGAAGGACTGAAGCTTTCTTT.

V and J are TRBV5-1 and TRBJ2-1; TRBD2 agrees at 7 bases. This CDR3 is built from 15 residues. After removal of 2 bases from V and 0 bases from J, the junction contained 2 bases not matched to a gene. The germline gives CDR1 SGHRS, CDR2 YFSETQ. CDR3 DNA sequence: TGCGCCAGCAGCTTCGGCGGGAGCTCCTACAATGAGCAGTTCTTC. This encodes CASSFGGSSYNEQFF.

The chain is built from TRBV5-1 and TRBJ2-1; TRBD2 matches at 9 bases. Per the germline V gene, CDR1 is SGHRS and CDR2 is YFSETQ. The V segment lost 3 bases and the J segment 7 bases; nucleotides outside the gene matches: 11. The CDR3 extends over 16 amino acids. The CDR3 is CASSSQGLAGGNEQFF. In DNA form, the CDR3 reads TGCGCCAGCAGCTCACAGGGACTAGCAGGAGGTAATGAGCAGTTCTTC.